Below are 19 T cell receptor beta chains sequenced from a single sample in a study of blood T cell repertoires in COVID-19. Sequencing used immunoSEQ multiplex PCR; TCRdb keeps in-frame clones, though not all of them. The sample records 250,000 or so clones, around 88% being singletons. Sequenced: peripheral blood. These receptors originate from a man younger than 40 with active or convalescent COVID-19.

The CDR3 DNA is TGTGCCAGCAGCGTAGTAATGGGGGGGCCGACCGGGGAGCTGTTTTTT. Translation: CASSVVMGGPTGELFF. The chain links TRBV9 to TRBJ2-2; possibly TRBD2 for D (7 bases). This CDR3 comprises 16 residues. Trimming took off 0 bases at V and 5 bases at J, with 14 bases between the two ends. Germline lookup yields CDR1 SGDLS and CDR2 YYNGEE.

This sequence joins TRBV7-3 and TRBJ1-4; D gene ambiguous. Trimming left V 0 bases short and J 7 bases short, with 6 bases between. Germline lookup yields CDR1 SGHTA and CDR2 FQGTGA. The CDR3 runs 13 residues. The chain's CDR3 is CASSLTGGEKLFF. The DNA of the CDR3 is TGTGCCAGCAGCTTAACGGGAGGTGAAAAACTGTTTTTT.

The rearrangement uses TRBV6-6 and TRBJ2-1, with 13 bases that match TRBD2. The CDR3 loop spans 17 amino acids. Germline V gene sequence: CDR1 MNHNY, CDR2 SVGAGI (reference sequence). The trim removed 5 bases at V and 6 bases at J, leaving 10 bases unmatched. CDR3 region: CASSRRGLAGMTNEQFF. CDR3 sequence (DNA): TGTGCCAGCAGTCGCCGGGGACTAGCGGGGATGACCAATGAGCAGTTCTTC.

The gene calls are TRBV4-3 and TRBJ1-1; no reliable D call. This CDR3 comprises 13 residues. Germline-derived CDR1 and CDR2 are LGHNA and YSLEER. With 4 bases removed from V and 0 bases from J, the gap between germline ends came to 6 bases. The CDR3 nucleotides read TGCGCCAGCAGCCTACAGATGAACACTGAAGCTTTCTTT. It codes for CASSLQMNTEAFF.

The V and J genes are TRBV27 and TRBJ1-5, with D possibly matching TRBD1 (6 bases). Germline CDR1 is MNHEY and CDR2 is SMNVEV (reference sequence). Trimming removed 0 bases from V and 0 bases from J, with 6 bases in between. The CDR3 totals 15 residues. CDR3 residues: CASSLSGGSNQPQHF. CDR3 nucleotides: TGTGCCAGCAGTTTATCAGGGGGTAGCAATCAGCCCCAGCATTTT.

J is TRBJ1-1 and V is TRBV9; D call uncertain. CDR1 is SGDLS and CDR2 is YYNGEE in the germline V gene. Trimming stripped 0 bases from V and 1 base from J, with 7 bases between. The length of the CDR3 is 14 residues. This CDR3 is CASSVVDKNTEAFF. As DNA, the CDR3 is TGTGCCAGCAGCGTAGTTGACAAGAACACTGAAGCTTTCTTT.

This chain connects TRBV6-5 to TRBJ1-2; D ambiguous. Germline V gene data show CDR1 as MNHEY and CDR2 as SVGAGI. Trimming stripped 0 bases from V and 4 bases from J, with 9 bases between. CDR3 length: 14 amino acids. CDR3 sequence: CASSYSRTVYGYTF. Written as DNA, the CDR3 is TGTGCCAGCAGTTACTCGCGAACGGTCTATGGCTACACCTTC.

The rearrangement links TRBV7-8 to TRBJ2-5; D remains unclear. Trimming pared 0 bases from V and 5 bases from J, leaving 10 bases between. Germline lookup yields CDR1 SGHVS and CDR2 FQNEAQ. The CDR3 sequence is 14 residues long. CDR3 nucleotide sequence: TGTGCCAGCAGCTTAGCGAGTAACTTGGAGACCCAGTACTTC. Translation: CASSLASNLETQYF. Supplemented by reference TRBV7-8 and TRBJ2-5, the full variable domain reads GAGVSQSPRYKVAKRGQDVALRCDPISGHVSLFWYQQALGQGPEFLTYFQNEAQLDKSGLPSDRFFAERPEGSVSTLKIQRTQQEDSAVYLCASSLASNLETQYFGPGTRLLVL.

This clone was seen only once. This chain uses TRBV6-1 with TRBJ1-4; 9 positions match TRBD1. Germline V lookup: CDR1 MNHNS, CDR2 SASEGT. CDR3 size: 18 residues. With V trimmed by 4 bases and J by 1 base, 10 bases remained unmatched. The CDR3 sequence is CASSGDRGNFLTNEKLFF. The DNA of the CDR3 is TGTGCCAGCAGTGGAGACAGGGGGAATTTTTTAACTAATGAAAAACTGTTTTTT.

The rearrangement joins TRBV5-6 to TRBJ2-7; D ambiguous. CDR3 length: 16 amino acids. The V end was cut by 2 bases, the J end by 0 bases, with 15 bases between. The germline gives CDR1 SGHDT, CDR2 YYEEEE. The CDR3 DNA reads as TGTGCCAGCAGCTTTCGAGGCTTTGCAACCTCCTACGAGCAGTACTTC. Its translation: CASSFRGFATSYEQYF. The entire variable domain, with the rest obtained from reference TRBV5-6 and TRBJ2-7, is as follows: DAGVTQSPTHLIKTRGQQVTLRCSPKSGHDTVSWYQQALGQGPQFIFQYYEEEERQRGNFPDRFSGHQFPNYSSELNVNALLLGDSALYLCASSFRGFATSYEQYFGPGTRLTVT.

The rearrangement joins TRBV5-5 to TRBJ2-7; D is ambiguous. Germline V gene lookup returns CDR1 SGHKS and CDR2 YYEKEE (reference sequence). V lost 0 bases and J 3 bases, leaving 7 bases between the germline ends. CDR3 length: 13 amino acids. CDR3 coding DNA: TGTGCCAGCAGCTTGGTTACAAGCTACGAGCAGTACTTC. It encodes CASSLVTSYEQYF.

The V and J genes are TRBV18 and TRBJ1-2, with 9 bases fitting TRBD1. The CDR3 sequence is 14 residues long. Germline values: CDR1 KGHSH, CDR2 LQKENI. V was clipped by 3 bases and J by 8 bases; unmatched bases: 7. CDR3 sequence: CASSPTGQGTGYTF. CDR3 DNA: TGTGCCAGCTCACCTACGGGACAGGGAACGGGCTACACCTTC.

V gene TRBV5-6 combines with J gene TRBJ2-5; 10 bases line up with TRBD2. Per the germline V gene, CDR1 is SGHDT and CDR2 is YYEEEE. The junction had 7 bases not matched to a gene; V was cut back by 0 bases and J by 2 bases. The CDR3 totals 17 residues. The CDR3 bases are TGTGCCAGCAGCTTGGTTGGGACTAGCGCGGATCAAGAGACCCAGTACTTC. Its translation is CASSLVGTSADQETQYF.

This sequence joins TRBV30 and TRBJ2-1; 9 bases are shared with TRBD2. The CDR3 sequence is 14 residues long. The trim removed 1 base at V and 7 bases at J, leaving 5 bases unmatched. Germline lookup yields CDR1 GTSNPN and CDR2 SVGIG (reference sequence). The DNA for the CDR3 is TGTGCCTGGAGTGAGGGACTAGCCAGTAATGAGCAGTTCTTC. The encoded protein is CAWSEGLASNEQFF.

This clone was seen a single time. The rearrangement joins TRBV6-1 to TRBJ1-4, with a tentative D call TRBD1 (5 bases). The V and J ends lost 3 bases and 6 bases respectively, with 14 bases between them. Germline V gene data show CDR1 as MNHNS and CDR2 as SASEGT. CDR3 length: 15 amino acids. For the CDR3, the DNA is TGTGCCAGCAGTGAGTCCTGGGGGGGATATGAAAAACTGTTTTTT. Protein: CASSESWGGYEKLFF.

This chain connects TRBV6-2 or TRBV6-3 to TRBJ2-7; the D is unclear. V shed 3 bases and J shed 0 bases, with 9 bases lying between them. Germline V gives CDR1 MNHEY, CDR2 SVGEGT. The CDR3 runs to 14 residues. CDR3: CASSYSFNSYEQYF. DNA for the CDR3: TGTGCCAGCAGTTATAGTTTCAACTCCTACGAGCAGTACTTC.

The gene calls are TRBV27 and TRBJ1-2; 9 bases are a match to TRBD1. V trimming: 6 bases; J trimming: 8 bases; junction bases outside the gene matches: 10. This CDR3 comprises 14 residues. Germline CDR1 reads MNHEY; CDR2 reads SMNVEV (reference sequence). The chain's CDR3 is CASSPDPGQGGYTF. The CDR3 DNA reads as TGTGCCAGCAGCCCCGACCCGGGACAGGGAGGCTACACCTTC.

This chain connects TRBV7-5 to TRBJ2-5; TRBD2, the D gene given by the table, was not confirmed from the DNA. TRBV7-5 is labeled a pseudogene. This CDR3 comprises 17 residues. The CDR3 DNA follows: TGTGCCAGAAGCTTAGCCCAACTAGCTTGCGAGGGAGAGACCCAGTACTTC. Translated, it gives CARSLAQLACEGETQYF.

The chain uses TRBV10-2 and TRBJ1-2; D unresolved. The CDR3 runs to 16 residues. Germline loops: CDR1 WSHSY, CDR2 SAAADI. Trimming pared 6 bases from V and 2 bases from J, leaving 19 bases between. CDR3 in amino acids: CASSEPGEGTNYGYTF. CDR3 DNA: TGCGCCAGCAGCGAACCTGGTGAGGGAACAAACTATGGCTACACCTTC.